The sequence of this TCR beta chain was determined in a study of cytomegalovirus exposure and HLA in healthy donors. Points from the study as a whole: Only CMV serostatus was available as immune exposure information.

Of note for this clone: The antigen is unknown. This sample also contains other DNA sequences that code for the same CDR3.

Primers for the PCR totalled 60 Vbeta and 13 Jbeta. Study processing details: Among the unique TCR beta chains that a later analysis counted, about 85 million in all, about 12 million were shared. The assay was immunoSEQ multiplex PCR, and TCRdb's table has in-frame clones only and misses some. V, J and clone size reflect that table, while D and trimming were determined from the DNA. Seen here are 200,000 or so clones, roughly 80% observed once, and the top ten hold approximately 6.5%. This CDR3 has 15 residues. V shed 7 bases and J shed 1 base, with 16 bases lying between them. CDR1 is MDHEN, CDR2 SYDVKM, per germline.

The sequencing input was PBMCs. The genes are TRBV28 and TRBJ1-1; D is perhaps TRBD1 (6 bases). The clonotype was recovered from a woman in her forties or fifties in good health and CMV-seropositive. CDR3 DNA: TGTGCCAGCACCATTGCGGGGGCGACGAACACTGAAGCTTTCTTT. This gives the protein CASTIAGATNTEAFF.